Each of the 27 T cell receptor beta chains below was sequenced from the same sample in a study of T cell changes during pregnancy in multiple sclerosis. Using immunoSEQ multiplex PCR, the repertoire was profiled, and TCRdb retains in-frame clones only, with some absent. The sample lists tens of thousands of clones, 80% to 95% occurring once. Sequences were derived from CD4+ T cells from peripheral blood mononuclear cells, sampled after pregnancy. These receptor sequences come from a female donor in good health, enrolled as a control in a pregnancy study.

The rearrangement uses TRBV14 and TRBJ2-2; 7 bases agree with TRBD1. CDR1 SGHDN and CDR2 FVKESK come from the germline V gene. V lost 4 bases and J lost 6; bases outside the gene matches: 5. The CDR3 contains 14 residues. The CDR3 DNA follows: TGTGCCAGCAGCCTACAGGGGTATCCCGGGGAGCTGTTTTTT. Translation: CASSLQGYPGELFF.

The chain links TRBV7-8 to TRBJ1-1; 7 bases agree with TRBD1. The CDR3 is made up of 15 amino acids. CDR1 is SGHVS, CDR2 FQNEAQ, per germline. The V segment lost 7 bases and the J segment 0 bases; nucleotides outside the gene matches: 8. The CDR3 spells CASNERDSLNTEAFF. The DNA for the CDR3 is TGTGCCAGCAACGAAAGGGACAGTTTGAACACTGAAGCTTTCTTT.

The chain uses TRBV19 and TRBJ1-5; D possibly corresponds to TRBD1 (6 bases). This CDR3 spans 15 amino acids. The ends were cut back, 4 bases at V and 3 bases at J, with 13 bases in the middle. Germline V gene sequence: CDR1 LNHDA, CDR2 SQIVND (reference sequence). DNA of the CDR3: TGTGCCAGTAGTAGGACAGAACTTAACAATCAGCCCCAGCATTTT. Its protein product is CASSRTELNNQPQHF.

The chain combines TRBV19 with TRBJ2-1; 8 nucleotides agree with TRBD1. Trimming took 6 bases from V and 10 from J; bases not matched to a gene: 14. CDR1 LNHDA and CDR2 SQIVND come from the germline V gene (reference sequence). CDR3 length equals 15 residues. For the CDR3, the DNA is TGTGCCAGTAGCGAGGACAGGGAAAGATTAGGGGAGCAGTTCTTC. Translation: CASSEDRERLGEQFF.

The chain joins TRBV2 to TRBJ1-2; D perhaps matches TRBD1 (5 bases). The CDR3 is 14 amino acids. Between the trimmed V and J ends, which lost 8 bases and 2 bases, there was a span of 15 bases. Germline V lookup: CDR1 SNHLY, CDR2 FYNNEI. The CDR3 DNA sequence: TGTGCCAGCCGAGTTAGGGCAGGGAACTATGGCTACACCTTC. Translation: CASRVRAGNYGYTF.

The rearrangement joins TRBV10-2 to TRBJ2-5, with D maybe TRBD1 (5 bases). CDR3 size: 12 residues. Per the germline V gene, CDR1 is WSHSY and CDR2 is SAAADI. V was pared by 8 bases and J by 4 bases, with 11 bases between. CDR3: CASLQRGETQYF. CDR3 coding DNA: TGCGCCAGCTTACAAAGGGGAGAGACCCAGTACTTC.

CDR3 loop: CASSRHSGGSGELFF. Written as DNA, the CDR3 is TGTGCCAGCAGTCGGCATAGCGGCGGGTCCGGGGAGCTGTTTTTT. The gene calls are TRBV5-8 and TRBJ2-2, with D tentatively TRBD2 (6 bases). V gave up 5 bases and J gave up 6 bases, with 17 bases separating them. Germline V gives CDR1 SGHTS, CDR2 YDEGEE. The CDR3 is 15 residues long.

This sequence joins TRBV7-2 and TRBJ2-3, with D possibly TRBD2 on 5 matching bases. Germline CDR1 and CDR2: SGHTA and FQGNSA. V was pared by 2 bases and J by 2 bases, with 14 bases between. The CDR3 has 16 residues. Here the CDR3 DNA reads TGTGCCAGCAGCTTACAGCTAAAGGGAGACACAGATACGCAGTATTTT. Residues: CASSLQLKGDTDTQYF.

CDR3 in DNA: TGTGCCAGCAGTTACCTAACAGGGGACACTGAAGCTTTCTTT. This sequence encodes CASSYLTGDTEAFF. The chain uses TRBV6-5 and TRBJ1-1; 7 bases agree with TRBD1. Germline CDR1 reads MNHEY; CDR2 reads SVGAGI. The J segment lost 3 bases and the V segment lost 2 bases, leaving 3 bases of the junction unmatched. The CDR3 length is 14 residues.

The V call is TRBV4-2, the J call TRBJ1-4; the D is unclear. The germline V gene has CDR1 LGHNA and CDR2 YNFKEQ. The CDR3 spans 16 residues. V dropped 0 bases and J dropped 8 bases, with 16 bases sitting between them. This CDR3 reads CASSQEPRPEEEKLFF. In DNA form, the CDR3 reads TGTGCCAGCAGCCAAGAGCCAAGACCGGAGGAGGAAAAACTGTTTTTT.

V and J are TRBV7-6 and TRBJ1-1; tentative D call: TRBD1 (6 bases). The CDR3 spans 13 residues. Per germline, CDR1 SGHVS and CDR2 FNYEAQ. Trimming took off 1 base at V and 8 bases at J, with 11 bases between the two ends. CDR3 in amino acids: CASSLVGGAEAFF. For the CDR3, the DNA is TGTGCCAGCAGCTTAGTAGGGGGGGCCGAAGCTTTCTTT.

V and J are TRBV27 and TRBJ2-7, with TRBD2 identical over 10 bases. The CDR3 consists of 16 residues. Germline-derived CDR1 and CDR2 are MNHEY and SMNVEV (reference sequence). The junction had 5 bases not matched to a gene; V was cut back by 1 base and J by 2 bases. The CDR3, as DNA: TGTGCCAGCAGTTTATACAAAGCGGGAGGGCCCTACGAGCAGTACTTC. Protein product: CASSLYKAGGPYEQYF.

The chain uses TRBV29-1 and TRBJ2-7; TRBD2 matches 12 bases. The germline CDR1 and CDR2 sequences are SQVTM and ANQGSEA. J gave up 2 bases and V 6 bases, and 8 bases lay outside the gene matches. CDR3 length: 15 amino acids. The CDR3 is CSVQGLAGLPYEQYF. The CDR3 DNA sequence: TGCAGCGTCCAAGGACTAGCGGGACTACCCTACGAGCAGTACTTC.

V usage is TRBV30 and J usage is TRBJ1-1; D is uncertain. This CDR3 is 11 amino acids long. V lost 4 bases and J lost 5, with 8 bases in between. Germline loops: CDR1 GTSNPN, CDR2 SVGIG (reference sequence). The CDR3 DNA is TGTGCCTGGATCCGGGGAACTGAAGCTTTCTTT. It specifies CAWIRGTEAFF.

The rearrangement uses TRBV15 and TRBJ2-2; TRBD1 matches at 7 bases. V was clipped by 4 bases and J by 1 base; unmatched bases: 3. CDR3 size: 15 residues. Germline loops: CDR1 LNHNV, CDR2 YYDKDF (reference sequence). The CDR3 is CATSKQGLNTGELFF. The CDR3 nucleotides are TGTGCCACCAGCAAACAGGGGTTGAACACCGGGGAGCTGTTTTTT.

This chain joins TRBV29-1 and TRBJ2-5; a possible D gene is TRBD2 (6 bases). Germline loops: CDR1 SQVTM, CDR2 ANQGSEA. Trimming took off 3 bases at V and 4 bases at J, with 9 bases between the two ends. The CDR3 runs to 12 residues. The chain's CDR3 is CSVDVGGETQYF. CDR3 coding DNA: TGCAGCGTTGACGTGGGAGGAGAGACCCAGTACTTC.

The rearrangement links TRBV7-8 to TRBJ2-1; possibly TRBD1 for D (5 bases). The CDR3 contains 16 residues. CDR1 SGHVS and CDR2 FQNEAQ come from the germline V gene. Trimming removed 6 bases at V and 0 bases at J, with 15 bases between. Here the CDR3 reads CASRLKGLGSYNEQFF. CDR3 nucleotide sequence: TGTGCCAGCAGACTAAAGGGGTTGGGCTCCTACAATGAGCAGTTCTTC.

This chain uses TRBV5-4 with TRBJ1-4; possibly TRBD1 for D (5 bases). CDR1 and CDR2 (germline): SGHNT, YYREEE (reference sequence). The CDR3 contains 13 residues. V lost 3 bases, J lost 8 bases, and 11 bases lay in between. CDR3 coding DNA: TGTGCCAGCAGCTCCCAGAGACAGGAAAAACTGTTTTTT. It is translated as CASSSQRQEKLFF. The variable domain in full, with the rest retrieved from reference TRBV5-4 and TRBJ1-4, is ETGVTQSPTHLIKTRGQQVTLRCSSQSGHNTVSWYQQALGQGPQFIFQYYREEENGRGNFPPRFSGLQFPNYSSELNVNALELDDSALYLCASSSQRQEKLFFGSGTQLSVL.

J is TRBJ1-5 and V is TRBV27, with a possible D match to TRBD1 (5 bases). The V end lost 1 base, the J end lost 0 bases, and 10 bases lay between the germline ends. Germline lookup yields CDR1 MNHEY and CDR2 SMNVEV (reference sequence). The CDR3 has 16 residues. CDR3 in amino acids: CASSLYGGDSNQPQHF. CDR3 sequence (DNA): TGTGCCAGCAGTTTATACGGGGGTGATAGCAATCAGCCCCAGCATTTT.

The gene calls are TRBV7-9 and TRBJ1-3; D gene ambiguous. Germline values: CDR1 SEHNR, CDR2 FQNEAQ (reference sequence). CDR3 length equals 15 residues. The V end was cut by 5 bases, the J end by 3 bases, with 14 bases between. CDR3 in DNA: TGTGCCAGCAGCCCAACTGGAGCTCTTGGAAACACCATATATTTT. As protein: CASSPTGALGNTIYF.

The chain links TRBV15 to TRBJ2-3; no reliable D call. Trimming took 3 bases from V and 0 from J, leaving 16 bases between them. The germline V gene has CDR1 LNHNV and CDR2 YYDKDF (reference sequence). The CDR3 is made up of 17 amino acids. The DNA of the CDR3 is TGTGCCACCAGCAGCCCCGGGTTGCGTCGGAGCACAGATACGCAGTATTTT. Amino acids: CATSSPGLRRSTDTQYF.

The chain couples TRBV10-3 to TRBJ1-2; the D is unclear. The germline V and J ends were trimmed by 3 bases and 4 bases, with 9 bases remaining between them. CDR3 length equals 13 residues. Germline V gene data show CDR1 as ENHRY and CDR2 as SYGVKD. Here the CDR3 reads CAISEKGSYGYTF. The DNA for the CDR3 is TGTGCCATCAGTGAAAAAGGGAGCTATGGCTACACCTTC.

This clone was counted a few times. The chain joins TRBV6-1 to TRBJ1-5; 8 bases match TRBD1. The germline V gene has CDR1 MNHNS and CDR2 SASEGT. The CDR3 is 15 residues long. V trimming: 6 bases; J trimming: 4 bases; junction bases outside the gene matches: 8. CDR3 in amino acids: CASRAETGENQPQHF. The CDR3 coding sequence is TGTGCCAGCAGGGCCGAGACAGGGGAAAATCAGCCCCAGCATTTT.

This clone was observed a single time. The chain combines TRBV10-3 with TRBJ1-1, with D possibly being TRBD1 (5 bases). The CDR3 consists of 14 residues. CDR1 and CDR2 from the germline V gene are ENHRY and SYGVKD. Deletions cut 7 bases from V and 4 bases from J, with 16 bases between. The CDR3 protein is CAITMGWGGTEAFF. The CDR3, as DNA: TGTGCCATCACCATGGGGTGGGGCGGCACTGAAGCTTTCTTT.

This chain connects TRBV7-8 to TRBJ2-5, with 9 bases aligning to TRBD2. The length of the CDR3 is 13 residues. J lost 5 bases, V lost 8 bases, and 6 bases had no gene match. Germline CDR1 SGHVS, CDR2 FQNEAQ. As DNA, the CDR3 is TGTGCCAGCGGCGGGGGGGTTAGGGAGACCCAGTACTTC. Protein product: CASGGGVRETQYF.

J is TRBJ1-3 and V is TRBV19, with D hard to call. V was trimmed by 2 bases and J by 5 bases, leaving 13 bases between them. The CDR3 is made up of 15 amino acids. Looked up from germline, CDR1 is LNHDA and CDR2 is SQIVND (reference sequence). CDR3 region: CASSIRSGVRNTIYF. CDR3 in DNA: TGTGCCAGTAGTATACGGTCCGGGGTCAGAAACACCATATATTTT.

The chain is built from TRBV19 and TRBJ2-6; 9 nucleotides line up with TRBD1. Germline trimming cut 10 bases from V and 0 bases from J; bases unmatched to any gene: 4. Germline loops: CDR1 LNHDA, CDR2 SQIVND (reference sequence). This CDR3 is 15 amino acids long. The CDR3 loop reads CATSQGASGANVLTF. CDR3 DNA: TGTGCCACATCACAGGGGGCCTCTGGGGCCAACGTCCTGACTTTC.